The text below deals with one TCR beta chain. The antigen remains unidentified. These data belong to a study of cytomegalovirus exposure and HLA in healthy donors. Study-wide points: The authors considered a cluster of highly shared sequence variants likely to be a sequencing artifact. In a later analysis, a genetic analysis reported fewer productive-TCR N-insertions in an Asian-associated ancestry cluster than the cohort average.

Trimming took 4 bases from V and 2 from J; bases not matched to a gene: 6. The germline gives CDR1 SGHNT, CDR2 YYREEE (reference sequence). This CDR3 region has 16 residues. A multiplex PCR was run with 60 Vbeta primers and 13 Jbeta primers. The repertoire was sequenced with immunoSEQ multiplex PCR; TCRdb's copy has only in-frame clones and lacks some. The sample lists about 180,000 clones, 82% occurring once. The rearrangement uses TRBV5-4 and TRBJ2-3; 11 nucleotides align to TRBD2. The receptor comes from a man aged 40-49 years in good health and CMV-seronegative. Sequencing was carried out using PBMCs. The CDR3, as DNA: TGTGCCAGCAGCCCACGACTAGCGGGGACCACAGATACGCAGTATTTT. The encoded protein is CASSPRLAGTTDTQYF.